These T cell receptor beta chains were read from a single sample in a study of control samples from healthy donors and cancer patients. Libraries were prepared by immunoSEQ multiplex PCR; TCRdb keeps only in-frame clonotypes and omits some of them. The sample lists approximately 87,000 clones; around 87% were seen once. Specimen: blood. These receptors were collected from a woman aged 45-60 years in good health. Both conserved end residues are trimmed from each CDR3. The D gene is left open where the match is weak.

v_gene	d_gene	CDR3aa
TRBV15	NA	ATSREGRAGELF
TRBV6-5	TRBD2	ASSRGGTYEQY
TRBV15	NA	ATSRDTVREMNGYT
TRBV6-5	TRBD1	ASRETGSNEKLF
TRBV6-5	TRBD1	ASSYSLRQGAPF
TRBV25-1	NA	ASSENLEQY
TRBV29-1	NA	SVDGQNYGYT
TRBV19	NA	ASSIGYNYGYT
TRBV28	TRBD2	ASSHGELASYNEQF
TRBV12-5	NA	ASGLNGRGFNYGYT
TRBV5-1	NA	ASSLAEPVEAF
TRBV19	TRBD2	ASSIVSGRDTQY
TRBV5-6	TRBD1	ASSIQGWGTDTQY
TRBV19	TRBD1	ASSGTGQGGLAPYGYT
TRBV11-2	NA	ASSLNAAPGNSPLH
TRBV5-8	TRBD1	ASLLQGASVYWITEAF
TRBV5-5	TRBD2	ASSLALAGGRETQY
TRBV11-3	NA	ASSRGQPYEQY
TRBV11-2	NA	ASSVTYQETQY
TRBV5-1	NA	ASRGRDGADGETQY
TRBV28	TRBD1	ASSPSGTGGDYGYT
TRBV6-2/TRBV6-3	TRBD2	ASSYSLAGGLDLNIQY
TRBV7-9	TRBD1	ASSGPDRGTDTQY
TRBV9	NA	ASSDSALNQPQH
TRBV4-3	NA	ASSQEGLDNGELF
TRBV5-4	TRBD1	ASRPDRVKEKLF
TRBV4-3	NA	ASSQDQGQRVLASAPGYGYT
TRBV12-5	NA	ASAPQPSTGRRSYEQY
TRBV12-5	TRBD1	ASGSDRGWVDTQY
TRBV13	TRBD1	ASSLGGQGKYEQY
TRBV7-2	TRBD2	ASSLGGLGRAGYEQY
TRBV6-2/TRBV6-3	NA	ASSYVGHDSPLH
TRBV11-3	TRBD1	ASSFYRGDRYYQNTEAF
TRBV12-3/TRBV12-4	TRBD1	ATQSRGSEAF
TRBV18	TRBD1	ASSGQGYETQY
TRBV6-2/TRBV6-3	TRBD1	ASSYPIPRQGKYEQY
TRBV7-2	TRBD2	ASSLVGLAGNPSYEQY
TRBV6-4	NA	ASSESGQRDEKLF
TRBV11-3	TRBD2	ASASGGAGTDTQY